These T cell receptor beta chains were read from a single sample in a study of blood T cells in healthy people across ages. Each CDR3 protein gets one entry after TCRdb re-called the 5' RACE reads with MiXCR. The sample includes approximately 1,100,000 distinct CDR3 sequences, 45% of them seen just once. The sample taken for sequencing was blood. Source of these receptors: a woman between 55 and 75 years old in good health. Each CDR3 is given with its conserved first and last residue. The order of the fields is V gene, J gene, D gene, CDR3 protein. D genes are given only for firm matches.

TRBV10-2	TRBJ2-7	NA	CASNSVSTDEQYF
TRBV6-6	TRBJ2-5	TRBD2	CASSLAGDQETQYF
TRBV27	NA	TRBD1	CASSSTGQGYEQYF
TRBV27	TRBJ2-5	NA	CASSLWEQETQYF
TRBV20-1	TRBJ1-6	NA	CSAPRDRDNSPLHF
TRBV12-3/TRBV12-4	TRBJ1-2	NA	CASSAPGYGYTF
TRBV7-2	TRBJ2-2	TRBD2	CASSLVSGRNTGELFF
TRBV7-8	TRBJ1-2	NA	CANSPLTMSGGYTF
TRBV7-6	TRBJ2-5	NA	CASSLVAHYLGNEQYF
TRBV30	TRBJ2-4	NA	CAWSFSRGDIQYF
TRBV7-9	TRBJ2-7	TRBD1	CASSSSGQGAPSYEQYF
TRBV7-7	TRBJ2-1	TRBD2	CASSAGTSGDNEQFF
TRBV10-2	TRBJ1-2	NA	CASSEMLENYGYTF
TRBV29-1	TRBJ1-6	NA	CSVDSGDGSPLHF
TRBV7-9	TRBJ2-5	TRBD2	CASSQTSGEAQYF
TRBV3-1	TRBJ2-7	NA	CASSQERRPTYEQYF
TRBV7-9	NA	TRBD2	CASSPGTSGRAGRYEQYF
TRBV29-1	TRBJ2-3	NA	CSVGSQGRTDTQYF
TRBV2	TRBJ2-5	NA	CASSDMVTDLKQYF
TRBV4-1	TRBJ2-7	TRBD1	CASSQDRGKAEQYF
TRBV27	TRBJ2-3	NA	CASSFEESTDTQYF
TRBV12-3/TRBV12-4	TRBJ2-3	TRBD2	CASSLVGGLAGADTQYF
TRBV7-9	TRBJ1-1	NA	CASSLKAGNREAFF
TRBV5-6	TRBJ2-3	NA	CASSKGASTDTQYF
TRBV6-5	TRBJ2-1	NA	CASSYSFSSYNEQFF
TRBV4-2	TRBJ2-5	NA	CASSQEPSGQGGQYF
TRBV5-1	TRBJ2-1	NA	CASSLGGGREQFF
TRBV5-1	TRBJ1-2	NA	CASSLQPPGYGTNYGYTF
TRBV5-1	TRBJ2-7	TRBD1	CASSLVGQGTHEQYF
TRBV6-1	TRBJ2-3	NA	CASSEAFGTGDGDTQYF
TRBV6-6	TRBJ2-7	NA	CATTLTGRHEQYF
TRBV20-1	TRBJ2-1	TRBD2	CSTSPSGSYNEQFF
TRBV29-1	NA	TRBD2	CSVELGTSYEQYF
TRBV27	TRBJ2-1	TRBD2	CASSGGLAKLYNEQFF
TRBV27	TRBJ2-7	NA	CASSGLTDTSYEQYF
TRBV4-1	TRBJ1-4	NA	CASSQDPRPNEKLFF
TRBV29-1	TRBJ2-5	TRBD2	CSVGLLAGRETQYF
TRBV5-1	TRBJ2-2	NA	CASSLAGQDTGELFF
TRBV20-1	TRBJ2-4	NA	CSASWRGNGIQYF
TRBV11-2	TRBJ2-1	NA	CASSQRPGQRSYNEQFF
TRBV15	TRBJ2-3	TRBD2	CATSRDSQRENPDTQYF
TRBV10-3	TRBJ1-1	NA	CVISETGGQAFF
TRBV29-1	TRBJ2-2	NA	CSAAGSGTLNPGELFF
TRBV9	TRBJ2-5	TRBD2	CASSAGTSGDQETQYF
TRBV6-2/TRBV6-3	TRBJ2-1	TRBD2	CASSTPRGGRLNEQFF
TRBV27	TRBJ2-5	TRBD1	CASSLGAGGGETQYF
TRBV6-6	TRBJ1-4	NA	CASTSPDTSEKLFF
TRBV20-1	TRBJ2-1	NA	CGATGGSIYNEQFF
TRBV20-1	TRBJ2-1	TRBD1	CSADPGTGYNEQFF
TRBV7-2	TRBJ2-5	TRBD2	CASSRDRASGRRETQYF
TRBV7-9	NA	TRBD2	CASSTLAGAYQETQFF
TRBV11-2	TRBJ2-7	NA	CASSFRASREQYF
TRBV12-3/TRBV12-4	TRBJ2-1	TRBD1	CASRQTGVETQFF
TRBV20-1	TRBJ2-4	TRBD1	CSARDLRQGAKNIQYF
TRBV16	TRBJ1-4	NA	CASSQFRGPQLFF
TRBV25-1	TRBJ2-7	TRBD1	CASSDPQGAYEQYF
TRBV5-1	TRBJ2-6	NA	CASSLTGTFSGANVLTF
TRBV6-7	TRBJ2-7	NA	CASSRRPGQAIYEQYF
TRBV20-1	TRBJ2-2	NA	CSARDGKGANTGELFF
TRBV5-1	TRBJ2-5	NA	CASSLETHQETQYF